This T cell receptor beta chain was found in a study of CD8 T cells in ankylosing spondylitis. General study results and limits: The clones that were linked to disease were reported to be significantly enriched in matched synovial fluid samples from ankylosing spondylitis patients. For ankylosing spondylitis blood, a TCR beta motif of several highly homologous variants appeared characteristic.

In its sample, this clonotype was seen a few times. What it binds is unknown. For TCR beta, libraries came from quantitative 5'-RACE with molecular barcodes. From the 5' RACE reads, TCRdb called clonotypes with MiXCR, one entry per CDR3 protein. This table has about 420,000 distinct CDR3 sequences, about a fifth appearing once. The specimen was blood, either unsorted or a sorted T cell fraction (not recorded which). The sequence came from a male donor with ankylosing spondylitis.

CDR3 nucleotides: TGCGCCAGCAGCTTGGGACAGGGCTACTACGAGCAGTACTTC. This translates into CASSLGQGYYEQYF. This rearrangement joins TRBV5-1 to TRBJ2-7; 7 nucleotides agree with TRBD1. The germline V gene has CDR1 SGHRS and CDR2 YFSETQ. This CDR3 is 14 amino acids long. Trimming at V came to 0 bases and at J to 3 bases, leaving 3 bases not matched to a gene.